This entry lists 30 T cell receptor beta chains sequenced from one sample in a study of blood T cell repertoires in COVID-19. Clones were read by immunoSEQ multiplex PCR, and TCRdb kept only the in-frame ones, dropping some. The sample lists under 250,000 clones, about nine tenths seen once, with 4% to 5.5% in the top ten. Sequencing was performed on peripheral blood. All receptors derive from a woman in her thirties or forties with acute or convalescent COVID-19.

The rearrangement uses TRBV15 and TRBJ1-6, with 9 bases lining up with TRBD1. Germline CDR1 LNHNV, CDR2 YYDKDF (reference sequence). V gave up 3 bases and J gave up 7 bases; unmatched junction bases: 4. The CDR3 runs to 15 residues. The CDR3 coding sequence is TGTGCCACCAGCAGTGCGGGACAGGGCAATTCACCCCTCCACTTT. Translated, it gives CATSSAGQGNSPLHF. The full variable domain, its missing parts supplied by reference TRBV15 and TRBJ1-6, is DAMVIQNPRYQVTQFGKPVTLSCSQTLNHNVMYWYQQKSSQAPKLLFHYYDKDFNNEADTPDNFQSRRPNTSFCFLDIRSPGLGDTAMYLCATSSAGQGNSPLHFGNGTRLTVT.

The CDR3 coding sequence is TGTGCCAGCAGTGCAGACAGGGGGCCAAGAAACACCATATATTTT. Translation gives CASSADRGPRNTIYF. The chain joins TRBV25-1 to TRBJ1-3; 10 bases match TRBD1. This CDR3 contains 15 residues. CDR1 MGHDK and CDR2 SYGVNS come from the germline V gene. J lost 5 bases, V lost 4 bases, and 5 bases had no gene match.

The chain carries TRBV12-5 and TRBJ2-1; TRBD2 matches at 13 bases. Trimming cost V 0 bases and J 4 bases; bases outside gene matches: 3. The CDR3 is 17 amino acids. CDR1 LGHNT and CDR2 FRNRAP come from the germline V gene. The CDR3 region is CASGLVLAGGPYNEQFF. The DNA of the CDR3 is TGTGCTAGTGGTTTGGTACTAGCGGGGGGGCCTTACAATGAGCAGTTCTTC.

The V gene is TRBV5-6, the J gene TRBJ2-1, with a weak D call TRBD2 (5 bases). Germline V gives CDR1 SGHDT, CDR2 YYEEEE. The CDR3 length is 14 residues. Deletions cut 5 bases from V and 9 bases from J, with 18 bases between. The CDR3 DNA sequence: TGTGCCAGCAGGACCTATCGGAGGTGGGGTGAGCAGTTCTTC. Translation gives CASRTYRRWGEQFF.

The rearrangement links TRBV6-5 to TRBJ2-2; TRBD1 agrees at 7 bases. Germline-derived CDR1 and CDR2 are MNHEY and SVGAGI. This CDR3 is 14 amino acids long. Trimming at V came to 10 bases and at J to 5 bases, leaving 10 bases not matched to a gene. The CDR3 DNA follows: TGTGCCACCCTCAAGGGGGCAGGGACCGGGGAGCTGTTTTTT. Protein product: CATLKGAGTGELFF.

This clone has just one count. The V gene is TRBV19, the J gene TRBJ1-1; D possibly corresponds to TRBD1 (5 bases). The ends were cut back, 9 bases at V and 0 bases at J, with 11 bases in the middle. The length of the CDR3 is 13 residues. Germline V gene sequence: CDR1 LNHDA, CDR2 SQIVND (reference sequence). The CDR3 sequence is CASRDWMNTEAFF. Here the CDR3 DNA reads TGTGCCAGCCGGGACTGGATGAACACTGAAGCTTTCTTT.

This rearrangement joins TRBV6-5 to TRBJ1-4; D is possibly TRBD1 (5 bases). Germline CDR1 reads MNHEY; CDR2 reads SVGAGI. The CDR3 spans 13 residues. The V end was cut by 10 bases, the J end by 10 bases, with 19 bases between. The CDR3 spells CATRRGGAGKLFF. In nucleotides, the CDR3 is TGTGCCACCCGACGCGGCGGGGCCGGAAAACTGTTTTTT.

This clone was found once. This rearrangement joins TRBV9 to TRBJ2-1; D is uncertain. V shed 0 bases and J shed 5 bases, with 12 bases lying between them. This CDR3 is built from 15 residues. Per germline, CDR1 SGDLS and CDR2 YYNGEE. CDR3 bases: TGTGCCAGCAGCGTAGGAGTTCGAGAGGACAATGAGCAGTTCTTC. It yields the protein CASSVGVREDNEQFF.

The rearrangement uses TRBV11-2 and TRBJ1-1; D unclear. V lost 4 bases to trimming and J lost 5 bases, with 8 bases between them. The CDR3 is made up of 12 amino acids. The germline gives CDR1 SGHAT, CDR2 FQNNGV. CDR3 DNA sequence: TGTGCCAGCAGCTCCCTCGTAACTGAAGCTTTCTTT. It is translated as CASSSLVTEAFF.

The rearrangement joins TRBV5-1 to TRBJ1-1; TRBD1 agrees at 8 bases. V shed 2 bases and J 1 base; nucleotides not matched to a gene: 4. The CDR3 has 15 residues. Looked up from germline, CDR1 is SGHRS and CDR2 is YFSETQ. The CDR3, as DNA: TGCGCCAGCAGCTTCCTGGACAGGGAGAACACTGAAGCTTTCTTT. Translated: CASSFLDRENTEAFF.

This clone was seen a handful of times. The chain has TRBV4-2 and TRBJ1-5; D is unresolved. Per the germline V gene, CDR1 is LGHNA and CDR2 is YNFKEQ. V was clipped by 0 bases and J by 6 bases, with 9 bases between them. This CDR3 is built from 14 residues. CDR3: CASSQEISGQPQHF. CDR3 coding DNA: TGTGCCAGCAGCCAAGAGATTAGCGGTCAGCCCCAGCATTTT.

A word on this clone: The sample contains more than one DNA sequence encoding this CDR3. This chain links TRBV6-5 with TRBJ1-1; D unclear. The CDR3 runs to 13 residues. The ends were cut back, 6 bases at V and 1 base at J, with 9 bases in the middle. Germline V gene data show CDR1 as MNHEY and CDR2 as SVGAGI. The CDR3 DNA is TGTGCCAGCAGGTCGGGGAGGAACACTGAAGCTTTCTTT. This codes for CASRSGRNTEAFF.

This chain connects TRBV5-1 to TRBJ1-1; 9 nucleotides align to TRBD1. The length of the CDR3 is 15 residues. Germline V lookup: CDR1 SGHRS, CDR2 YFSETQ. V was clipped by 4 bases and J by 3 bases; unmatched bases: 7. The CDR3 DNA reads TGCGCCAGCAGCCCCGGGACAGGGTGGGACACTGAAGCTTTCTTT. Encoded protein: CASSPGTGWDTEAFF.

The chain combines TRBV2 with TRBJ1-2; D is undetermined. CDR1 and CDR2 (germline): SNHLY, FYNNEI. This CDR3 has 14 residues. Trimming stripped 1 base from V and 4 bases from J, with 10 bases between. CDR3 residues: CASSEGGISYGYTF. Here the CDR3 DNA reads TGTGCCAGCAGTGAAGGAGGGATCAGCTATGGCTACACCTTC.

This chain connects TRBV23-1 to TRBJ1-1; perhaps TRBD1 as D (6 bases). TRBV23-1 is filed as an ORF, its function uncertain. V lost 6 bases, J lost 7 bases, and 12 bases lay in between. The CDR3 covers 12 residues. DNA of the CDR3: TGCGCCAGCAGACCGGGACACAGTGAAGCTTTCTTT. This sequence encodes CASRPGHSEAFF.

This clone has a handful of counts. V gene TRBV10-2 combines with J gene TRBJ2-7, with D maybe TRBD2 (6 bases). The CDR3 runs 14 residues. V dropped 11 bases and J dropped 2 bases, with 19 bases sitting between them. Per germline, CDR1 WSHSY and CDR2 SAAADI. The CDR3 sequence: CASQAGFLTYEQYV. CDR3 bases: TGCGCCTCCCAGGCGGGGTTTCTCACCTACGAGCAGTACGTC.

The rearrangement links TRBV7-9 to TRBJ1-2, with TRBD1 identical over 10 bases. The CDR3 covers 14 residues. The junction had 6 bases not matched to a gene; V was cut back by 5 bases and J by 6 bases. Germline V gives CDR1 SEHNR, CDR2 FQNEAQ (reference sequence). The CDR3 region is CASSRSDRGNGYTF. CDR3 coding DNA: TGTGCCAGCAGCCGTTCGGACAGGGGGAATGGCTACACCTTC.

The chain has TRBV9 and TRBJ1-6; 9 nucleotides line up with TRBD1. The CDR3 extends over 15 amino acids. The germline V gene encodes CDR1 SGDLS and CDR2 YYNGEE. Trimming removed 4 bases from V and 7 bases from J; junction bases left unmatched: 6. The CDR3 DNA sequence: TGTGCCAGCAGCCCCACCGGGACAGGGAATTCACCCCTCCACTTT. It is translated as CASSPTGTGNSPLHF.

This chain uses TRBV5-1 with TRBJ1-4, with TRBD1 matching over 9 bases. This CDR3 is 15 amino acids long. Germline-derived CDR1 and CDR2 are SGHRS and YFSETQ. V lost 3 bases, J lost 3 bases, and 3 bases stayed unmatched. The CDR3 sequence is CASSWGTGSNEKLFF. CDR3 in DNA: TGCGCCAGCAGCTGGGGGACAGGGTCTAATGAAAAACTGTTTTTT.

V gene TRBV29-1 combines with J gene TRBJ1-1; tentatively, D is TRBD1 (5 bases). CDR1 SQVTM and CDR2 ANQGSEA come from the germline V gene. V lost 7 bases and J 7 bases, leaving 19 bases between the germline ends. The CDR3 totals 13 residues. The CDR3, as DNA: TGCAGCGCGCCCCTTGCGGGGCACCGTGAAGCTTTCTTT. Translating gives CSAPLAGHREAFF.

The genes are TRBV30 and TRBJ1-1; 7 positions match TRBD1. CDR1 GTSNPN and CDR2 SVGIG come from the germline V gene (reference sequence). The CDR3 is made up of 14 amino acids. With V trimmed by 4 bases and J by 4 bases, 9 bases remained unmatched. The CDR3 DNA is TGTGCCTGGACCCCAGACAGGGTAGTCACTGAAGCTTTCTTT. Protein product: CAWTPDRVVTEAFF.

CDR3 in DNA: TGTGCCAGCAGCTCCGACAGGGCGGATTCACCCCTCCACTTT. Amino acids: CASSSDRADSPLHF. The chain recombines TRBV5-4 with TRBJ1-6; 7 positions match TRBD1. The germline V gene encodes CDR1 SGHNT and CDR2 YYREEE (reference sequence). The length of the CDR3 is 14 residues. The V and J ends lost 3 bases and 8 bases, in that order; junction bases with no gene match: 5.

The chain has TRBV18 and TRBJ1-6; possible D gene TRBD1, 6 bases. The CDR3 loop spans 15 amino acids. The germline V and J ends were trimmed by 2 bases and 5 bases, with 10 bases remaining between them. The germline gives CDR1 KGHSH, CDR2 LQKENI. The CDR3 sequence is CASSPSRGDNSPLHF. The CDR3 nucleotides are TGTGCCAGCTCACCATCCAGGGGAGATAATTCACCCCTCCACTTT.

The CDR3 sequence: CASSELGQGYTGELFF. The CDR3 DNA sequence: TGTGCCAGCAGCGAACTTGGACAGGGATACACCGGGGAGCTGTTTTTT. The chain employs TRBV6-6 and TRBJ2-2; TRBD1 matches 8 bases. This CDR3 has 16 amino acids. Per germline, CDR1 MNHNY and CDR2 SVGAGI (reference sequence). The V segment lost 6 bases and the J segment 3 bases; nucleotides outside the gene matches: 9.

This chain uses TRBV5-1 with TRBJ1-1; TRBD1 might be the D (5 bases). Between the trimmed V and J ends, which lost 0 bases and 1 base, there was a span of 13 bases. The CDR3 covers 16 residues. Per the germline V gene, CDR1 is SGHRS and CDR2 is YFSETQ. The CDR3 is CASSLAGGPENTEAFF. The CDR3 DNA follows: TGCGCCAGCAGCTTGGCCGGGGGACCCGAGAACACTGAAGCTTTCTTT. Based on the CDR3 plus reference TRBV5-1 and TRBJ1-1, the full variable domain is KAGVTQTPRYLIKTRGQQVTLSCSPISGHRSVSWYQQTPGQGLQFLFEYFSETQRNKGNFPGRFSGRQFSNSRSEMNVSTLELGDSALYLCASSLAGGPENTEAFFGQGTRLTVV.

The chain couples TRBV5-1 to TRBJ1-3; D is unresolved. V was trimmed by 0 bases and J by 11 bases, leaving 9 bases between them. CDR1 and CDR2 from the germline V gene are SGHRS and YFSETQ. The CDR3 runs to 12 residues. The CDR3 region has the DNA TGCGCCAGCAGCTTGGCCGGGGAGGCCATATATTTT. This encodes CASSLAGEAIYF.

The CDR3 here is CASITGQGRQETQYF. The CDR3 bases are TGTGCCAGCATTACGGGACAGGGGAGACAGGAGACCCAGTACTTC. The genes are TRBV2 and TRBJ2-5; 10 bases align to TRBD1. Trimming removed 7 bases from V and 5 bases from J; junction bases left unmatched: 10. The CDR3 length is 15 residues. CDR1 is SNHLY and CDR2 is FYNNEI in the germline V gene.

This chain connects TRBV5-8 to TRBJ2-6, with a tentative D call TRBD1 (5 bases). CDR1 SGHTS and CDR2 YDEGEE come from the germline V gene. V lost 5 bases to trimming and J lost 0 bases, with 24 bases between them. The CDR3 extends over 20 amino acids. The CDR3 loop reads CASSNINRGQPLSGANVLTF. The CDR3, as DNA: TGTGCCAGCAGTAACATAAATCGCGGACAACCCCTCTCTGGGGCCAACGTCCTGACTTTC.

This clone was recorded a few times. This sequence joins TRBV30 and TRBJ1-2, with D tentatively TRBD1 (6 bases). Germline-derived CDR1 and CDR2 are GTSNPN and SVGIG (reference sequence). V lost 3 bases and J lost 2, with 13 bases in between. The CDR3 spans 14 residues. DNA of the CDR3: TGTGCCTGGAGCCCGGACAGAGTAAACTATGGCTACACCTTC. It specifies CAWSPDRVNYGYTF.

The chain uses TRBV3-1 (or the pseudogene TRBV3-2) and TRBJ2-5, with 8 bases fitting TRBD2. J was trimmed by 3 bases and V by 5 bases; bases with no gene match: 5. Germline values: CDR1 LGHDT, CDR2 YNNKEL (reference sequence). The CDR3 extends over 14 amino acids. The CDR3 coding sequence is TGTGCCAGCAGCAATTTAGCGGGGAAAGAGACCCAGTACTTC. Translated: CASSNLAGKETQYF.